The 23 T cell receptor beta chains below come from one sample, sequenced in a study of radiotherapy plus CTLA-4 blockade in lung cancer. Method: immunoSEQ multiplex PCR; TCRdb's copy keeps in-frame clones and lacks some. The sample has some 51,000 clones, roughly 77% seen once. The source was peripheral blood, collected from a patient treated with radiotherapy plus ipilimumab. The receptors come from a human donor with non-small cell lung cancer whose response to radiotherapy plus ipilimumab could not be evaluated.

This clone was counted only a few times. The chain carries TRBV7-2 and TRBJ1-1; D not resolved. V was shortened by 1 base and J by 4 bases, with 4 bases between the two germline ends. CDR1 SGHTA and CDR2 FQGNSA come from the germline V gene. There are 12 residues in the CDR3. CDR3 protein: CASSLESTEAFF. The CDR3 region has the DNA TGTGCCAGCAGCTTAGAGAGCACTGAAGCTTTCTTT.

The rearrangement joins TRBV4-2 to TRBJ1-2; D not resolved. The CDR3 has 13 amino acids. Per the germline V gene, CDR1 is LGHNA and CDR2 is YNFKEQ. The V and J ends lost 0 bases and 3 bases respectively, with 5 bases between them. The CDR3 reads CASSQDLDYGYTF. For the CDR3, the DNA is TGTGCCAGCAGCCAAGACTTAGACTATGGCTACACCTTC.

V is TRBV9 and J is TRBJ2-7; no clear D. Trimming took off 3 bases at V and 3 bases at J, with 10 bases between the two ends. The CDR3 is 13 amino acids. The V gene's germline CDR1 is SGDLS and CDR2 YYNGEE. CDR3 sequence reads: CASSAYLGYEQYF. The CDR3 DNA reads TGTGCCAGCAGCGCCTACCTAGGCTACGAGCAGTACTTC. The full variable domain, completed using reference TRBV9 and TRBJ2-7, is DSGVTQTPKHLITATGQRVTLRCSPRSGDLSVYWYQQSLDQGLQFLIQYYNGEERAKGNILERFSAQQFPDLHSELNLSSLELGDSALYFCASSAYLGYEQYFGPGTRLTVT.

This clone was counted between two and nine times. The chain joins TRBV6-1 to TRBJ2-7, with 9 bases lining up with TRBD2. Germline assignment: CDR1 MNHNS and CDR2 SASEGT. CDR3 size: 15 residues. V trimming: 1 base; J trimming: 9 bases; junction bases outside the gene matches: 10. The CDR3 DNA reads as TGTGCCAGCAGTGAAGTGAGGTCTAGCGGGACCCGGCAGTACTTC. It is translated as CASSEVRSSGTRQYF.

The chain employs TRBV30 and TRBJ2-2; 7 bases are a match to TRBD1. The junction had 7 bases not matched to a gene; V was cut back by 3 bases and J by 6 bases. The germline gives CDR1 GTSNPN, CDR2 SVGIG (reference sequence). The CDR3 has 14 amino acids. The CDR3 DNA is TGTGCCTGGAGGGTTACAGGGGTTCCCGGGGAGCTGTTTTTT. Translation: CAWRVTGVPGELFF. The variable domain in full, completed from reference TRBV30 and TRBJ2-2, reads SQTIHQWPATLVQPVGSPLSLECTVEGTSNPNLYWYRQAAGRGLQLLFYSVGIGQISSEVPQNLSASRPQDRQFILSSKKLLLSDSGFYLCAWRVTGVPGELFFGEGSRLTVL.

The CDR3 protein is CASSVSLSGLNTGELFF. DNA of the CDR3: TGTGCCAGCAGCGTATCTCTTTCGGGATTGAACACCGGGGAGCTGTTTTTT. V usage is TRBV9 and J usage is TRBJ2-2, with a tentative D call TRBD2 (5 bases). The CDR3 extends over 17 amino acids. V lost 1 base and J lost 1, with 14 bases in between. Germline CDR1 and CDR2: SGDLS and YYNGEE. The full variable domain, with the rest looked up from reference TRBV9 and TRBJ2-2, is DSGVTQTPKHLITATGQRVTLRCSPRSGDLSVYWYQQSLDQGLQFLIQYYNGEERAKGNILERFSAQQFPDLHSELNLSSLELGDSALYFCASSVSLSGLNTGELFFGEGSRLTVL.

This chain connects TRBV5-4 to TRBJ1-3; 7 bases are shared with TRBD1. The V segment lost 4 bases and the J segment 1 base; nucleotides outside the gene matches: 2. The CDR3 consists of 14 residues. The germline V gene has CDR1 SGHNT and CDR2 YYREEE (reference sequence). CDR3 in DNA: TGTGCCAGCAGCGTGGACAGGTCTGGAAACACCATATATTTT. Translation gives CASSVDRSGNTIYF.

The chain has TRBV4-2 and TRBJ2-3; tentative D call: TRBD2 (7 bases). The ends were cut back, 2 bases at V and 5 bases at J, with 14 bases in the middle. The length of the CDR3 is 15 residues. CDR1 is LGHNA and CDR2 is YNFKEQ in the germline V gene. The CDR3 DNA reads TGTGCCAGCAGCCAAAAGGGGGGCGGGGGAGATACGCAGTATTTT. Translating it yields CASSQKGGGGDTQYF.

The chain couples TRBV6-5 to TRBJ1-2; 7 positions match TRBD1. The CDR3 spans 14 residues. The V and J ends lost 7 bases and 0 bases, in that order; junction bases with no gene match: 5. Germline CDR1 reads MNHEY; CDR2 reads SVGAGI. The CDR3 DNA is TGTGCCAGCAAACTGACAGGGTCTAACTATGGCTACACCTTC. Translation gives CASKLTGSNYGYTF.

The V and J genes are TRBV30 and TRBJ1-5; 9 bases match TRBD1. V shed 2 bases, J shed 5 bases, and the junction held 4 bases outside the gene matches. Germline V CDR1 and CDR2: GTSNPN, SVGIG (reference sequence). The CDR3 extends over 14 amino acids. The CDR3 spells CAWSRDRADQPQHF. The CDR3 region has the DNA TGTGCCTGGAGTCGGGACAGGGCGGATCAGCCCCAGCATTTT.

The J gene is TRBJ2-1, the V gene TRBV19; D gene ambiguous. The CDR3 covers 16 residues. V lost 3 bases and J 0 bases, leaving 12 bases between the germline ends. Germline CDR1 and CDR2: LNHDA and SQIVND (reference sequence). DNA of the CDR3: TGTGCCAGTAGTATCAGCGCCCCGAGCTCCTACAATGAGCAGTTCTTC. It codes for CASSISAPSSYNEQFF.

This chain joins TRBV27 and TRBJ2-5, with TRBD1 matching over 7 bases. Germline V lookup: CDR1 MNHEY, CDR2 SMNVEV (reference sequence). This CDR3 region has 15 residues. J gave up 2 bases and V 5 bases, and 8 bases lay outside the gene matches. The CDR3 reads CASSPGTAIQETQYF. The CDR3 nucleotides read TGTGCCAGCAGTCCGGGGACAGCGATACAAGAGACCCAGTACTTC.

The rearrangement uses TRBV7-3 and TRBJ1-2; D remains ambiguous. V lost 6 bases, J lost 0 bases, and 11 bases lay in between. This CDR3 has 14 amino acids. The V gene's germline CDR1 is SGHTA and CDR2 FQGTGA. The CDR3, as DNA: TGTGCCAGCAGTCCCGCCGGGGCTAACTATGGCTACACCTTC. Translating it yields CASSPAGANYGYTF. The full variable domain, completed using reference TRBV7-3 and TRBJ1-2, is GAGVSQTPSNKVTEKGKYVELRCDPISGHTALYWYRQSLGQGPEFLIYFQGTGAADDSGLPNDRFFAVRPEGSVSTLKIQRTERGDSAVYLCASSPAGANYGYTFGSGTRLTVV.

The DNA for the CDR3 is TGTGCCAGCAGTCAGCGTCGGCAAGAGACCCAGTACTTC. It yields the protein CASSQRRQETQYF. The chain carries TRBV6-5 and TRBJ2-5; the D is unclear. The V end was cut by 5 bases, the J end by 2 bases, with 9 bases between. The CDR3 runs 13 residues. The germline gives CDR1 MNHEY, CDR2 SVGAGI.

This clone was detected only a few times. The V gene is TRBV7-8, the J gene TRBJ1-2, with D possibly being TRBD1 (5 bases). The CDR3 is made up of 13 amino acids. The V gene's germline CDR1 is SGHVS and CDR2 FQNEAQ. V lost 1 base to trimming and J lost 3 bases, with 6 bases between them. In nucleotides, the CDR3 is TGTGCCAGCAGCTTAGGCAGGGACTATGGCTACACCTTC. Translating gives CASSLGRDYGYTF.

This chain joins TRBV5-4 and TRBJ2-3; no clear D. This CDR3 spans 12 amino acids. Germline CDR1 and CDR2: SGHNT and YYREEE (reference sequence). V dropped 4 bases and J dropped 4 bases, with 7 bases sitting between them. CDR3 loop: CASSRSADTQYF. CDR3 coding DNA: TGTGCCAGCAGCCGGTCGGCAGATACGCAGTATTTT.

This sequence joins TRBV28 and TRBJ2-7; D is unclear. The CDR3 contains 12 residues. CDR1 is MDHEN, CDR2 SYDVKM, per germline. V gave up 1 base and J gave up 5 bases, with 6 bases separating them. The DNA for the CDR3 is TGTGCCAGCAGTTTATCGGGTAACGAGCAGTACTTC. Its translation: CASSLSGNEQYF.

The chain is built from TRBV7-2 and TRBJ2-1; the match to TRBD2 covers 13 bases. CDR1 and CDR2 (germline): SGHTA, FQGNSA. This CDR3 is built from 15 residues. The trim removed 5 bases at V and 7 bases at J, leaving 5 bases unmatched. CDR3 nucleotides: TGTGCCAGCAGCCCGGGACTAGCGGGGAGGAATGAGCAGTTCTTC. Its translation: CASSPGLAGRNEQFF.

The chain recombines TRBV9 with TRBJ2-7; weak D call: TRBD1 (6 bases). Germline V gene sequence: CDR1 SGDLS, CDR2 YYNGEE. The V end was cut by 0 bases, the J end by 3 bases, with 13 bases between. The CDR3 is 15 residues long. CDR3 amino acids: CASSVGGQTLYEQYF. The DNA of the CDR3 is TGTGCCAGCAGCGTAGGGGGGCAGACCCTCTACGAGCAGTACTTC.

The V call is TRBV30, the J call TRBJ2-1, with TRBD2 as a possible D gene (7 bases). The CDR3 is 14 amino acids. Trimming stripped 4 bases from V and 6 bases from J, with 16 bases between. Germline CDR1 and CDR2: GTSNPN and SVGIG (reference sequence). CDR3 sequence: CAWTGGGGFNEQFF. In nucleotides, the CDR3 is TGTGCCTGGACAGGAGGGGGGGGTTTCAATGAGCAGTTCTTC. Full variable domain (outside the CDR3, taken from reference TRBV30 and TRBJ2-1): SQTIHQWPATLVQPVGSPLSLECTVEGTSNPNLYWYRQAAGRGLQLLFYSVGIGQISSEVPQNLSASRPQDRQFILSSKKLLLSDSGFYLCAWTGGGGFNEQFFGPGTRLTVL.

The chain recombines TRBV2 with TRBJ1-5; 9 positions agree with TRBD1. The CDR3 consists of 18 residues. V was pared by 5 bases and J by 0 bases, with 11 bases of the junction left unmatched. Germline lookup yields CDR1 SNHLY and CDR2 FYNNEI. In nucleotides, the CDR3 is TGTGCCAGCAGTAACCGACAGGGGGGGGAGTATAGCAATCAGCCCCAGCATTTT. Translating it yields CASSNRQGGEYSNQPQHF.

The chain employs TRBV28 and TRBJ2-5; 9 bases align to TRBD2. The J call is in doubt because the DNA end fits TRBJ2-7 better. This CDR3 spans 16 amino acids. The V gene's germline CDR1 is MDHEN and CDR2 SYDVKM. The CDR3 sequence is CASSPSSGKSPYEQYF. DNA for the CDR3: TGTGCCAGCAGTCCCTCTAGCGGGAAGAGCCCCTACGAGCAGTACTTC.

The J gene is TRBJ2-7, the V gene TRBV19; 7 nucleotides agree with TRBD1. The J segment lost 4 bases and the V segment lost 6 bases, leaving 12 bases of the junction unmatched. CDR3 size: 15 residues. Per germline, CDR1 LNHDA and CDR2 SQIVND (reference sequence). Here the CDR3 reads CASSVLGQNLYEQYF. The CDR3 coding sequence is TGTGCCAGTAGCGTCCTGGGACAGAACCTTTACGAGCAGTACTTC.